What follows describes a single TCR beta chain. The read ends 3 residues before the CDR3 terminus; that terminus is restored from the germline J gene. Libraries were prepared by immunoSEQ multiplex PCR; TCRdb keeps only in-frame clonotypes and omits some of them. Recorded for this sample: some 23,000 clones. This CDR3 has 13 residues. CDR1 is SGHNT and CDR2 is YYREEE in the germline V gene (reference sequence). V was trimmed by 0 bases and J by 4 bases, leaving 7 bases between them. The data belong to a study of T cells in women clearing cervical HPV infection. This receptor was identified in a woman aged 18-69 years with a cervical HPV16 infection that either progressed to CIN3+ or cleared (not recorded which). The sample was blood buffy coat. The gene calls are TRBV5-4 and TRBJ2-5; D is perhaps TRBD1 (6 bases). The CDR3: CASSLEQGETQYF. The sequenced CDR3 bases are TGTGCCAGCAGCTTGGAACAGGGAGAGACC.